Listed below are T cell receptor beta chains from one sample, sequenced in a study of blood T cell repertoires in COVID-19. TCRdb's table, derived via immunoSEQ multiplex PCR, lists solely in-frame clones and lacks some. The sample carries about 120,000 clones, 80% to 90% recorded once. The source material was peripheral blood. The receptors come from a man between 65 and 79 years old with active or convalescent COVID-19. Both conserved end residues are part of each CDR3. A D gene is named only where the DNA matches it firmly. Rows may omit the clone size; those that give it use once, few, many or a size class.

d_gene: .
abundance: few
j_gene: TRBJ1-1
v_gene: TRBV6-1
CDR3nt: TGTGCCAGCAGTGATGTAACGGGGTGGCCTGAAGCTTTCTTT
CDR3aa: CASSDVTGWPEAFF

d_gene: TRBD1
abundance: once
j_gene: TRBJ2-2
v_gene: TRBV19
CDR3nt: TGTGCCAGCGACAGGGGGCCCGGGGAGCTGTTTTTT
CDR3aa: CASDRGPGELFF

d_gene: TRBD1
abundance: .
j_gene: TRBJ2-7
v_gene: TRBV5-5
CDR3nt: TGTGCCAGCAGCTTGGCCGACAGGGCATCCGAGCAGTACTTC
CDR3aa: CASSLADRASEQYF

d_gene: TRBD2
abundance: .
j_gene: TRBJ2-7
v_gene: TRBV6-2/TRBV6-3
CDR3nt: TGTGCCAGCAGCCGGACTAGCGGGAGGATCGAGCAGTACTTC
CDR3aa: CASSRTSGRIEQYF

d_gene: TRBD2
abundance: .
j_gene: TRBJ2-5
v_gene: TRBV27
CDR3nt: TGTGCCAGCAGACGACTAGCGGGAGGCTACCAAGAGACCCAGTACTTC
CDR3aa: CASRRLAGGYQETQYF

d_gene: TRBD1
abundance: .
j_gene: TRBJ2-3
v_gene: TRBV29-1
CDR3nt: TGCAGCGTTCCCGGGACAGGGAACACAGATACGCAGTATTTT
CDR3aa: CSVPGTGNTDTQYF

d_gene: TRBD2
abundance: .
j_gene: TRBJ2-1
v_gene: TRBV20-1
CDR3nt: TGCAGTGCTAGTACTAGCGCCACAACCTACAATGAGCAGTTCTTC
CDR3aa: CSASTSATTYNEQFF

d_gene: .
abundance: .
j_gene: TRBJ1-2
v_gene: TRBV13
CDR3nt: TGTGCCAGCAGCTTACAGGGGTCACCGAACTATGGCTACACCTTC
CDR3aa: CASSLQGSPNYGYTF

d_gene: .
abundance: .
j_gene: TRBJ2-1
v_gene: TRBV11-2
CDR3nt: TGTGCCAGCAGCTTAGATGTCGGGTCCTACAATGAGCAGTTCTTC
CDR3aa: CASSLDVGSYNEQFF

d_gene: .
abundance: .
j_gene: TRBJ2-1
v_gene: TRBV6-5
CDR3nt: TGTGCCAGCAGTTACGGCGGGAACCAGTACAATGAGCAGTTCTTC
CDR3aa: CASSYGGNQYNEQFF

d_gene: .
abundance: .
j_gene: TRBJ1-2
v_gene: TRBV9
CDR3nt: TGTGCCAGCTCTCCCGCTAACTATGGCTACACCTTC
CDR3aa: CASSPANYGYTF

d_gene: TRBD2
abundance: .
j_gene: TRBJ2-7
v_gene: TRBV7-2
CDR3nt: TGTGCCAGCAGACCTAGCGGGAGCCACGAGCAGTACTTC
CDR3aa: CASRPSGSHEQYF

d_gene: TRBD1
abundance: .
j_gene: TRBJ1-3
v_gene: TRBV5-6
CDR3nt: TGTGCCAGCAGCACCCGGGACAGGGTAGGAAACACCATATATTTT
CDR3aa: CASSTRDRVGNTIYF

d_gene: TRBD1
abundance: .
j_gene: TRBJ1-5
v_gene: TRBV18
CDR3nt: TGTGCCAGCTCACCCTTGGCGGGTGGACAGGGCAGAAAGCCCCAGCATTTT
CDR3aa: CASSPLAGGQGRKPQHF

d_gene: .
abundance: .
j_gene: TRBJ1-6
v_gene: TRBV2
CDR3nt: TGTGCCAGCATAGGAGCAGCGAGCTCCTATAATTCACCCCTCCACTTT
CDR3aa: CASIGAASSYNSPLHF